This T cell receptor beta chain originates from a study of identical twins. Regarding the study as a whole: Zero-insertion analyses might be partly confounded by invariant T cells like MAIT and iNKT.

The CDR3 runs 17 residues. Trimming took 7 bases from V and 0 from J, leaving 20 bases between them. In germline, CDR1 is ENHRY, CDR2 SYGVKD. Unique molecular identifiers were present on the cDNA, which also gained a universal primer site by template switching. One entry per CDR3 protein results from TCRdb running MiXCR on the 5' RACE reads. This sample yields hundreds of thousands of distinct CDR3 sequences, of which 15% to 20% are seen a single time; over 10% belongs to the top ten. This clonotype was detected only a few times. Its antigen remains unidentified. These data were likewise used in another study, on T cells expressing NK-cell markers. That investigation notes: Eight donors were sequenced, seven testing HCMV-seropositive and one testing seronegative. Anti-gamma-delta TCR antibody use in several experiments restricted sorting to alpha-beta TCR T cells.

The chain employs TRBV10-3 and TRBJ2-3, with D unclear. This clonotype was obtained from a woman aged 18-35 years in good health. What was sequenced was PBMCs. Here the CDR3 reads CAITARDSTSSTDTQYF. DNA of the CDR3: TGTGCCATCACAGCGAGAGATAGCACCTCTAGCACAGATACGCAGTATTTT.